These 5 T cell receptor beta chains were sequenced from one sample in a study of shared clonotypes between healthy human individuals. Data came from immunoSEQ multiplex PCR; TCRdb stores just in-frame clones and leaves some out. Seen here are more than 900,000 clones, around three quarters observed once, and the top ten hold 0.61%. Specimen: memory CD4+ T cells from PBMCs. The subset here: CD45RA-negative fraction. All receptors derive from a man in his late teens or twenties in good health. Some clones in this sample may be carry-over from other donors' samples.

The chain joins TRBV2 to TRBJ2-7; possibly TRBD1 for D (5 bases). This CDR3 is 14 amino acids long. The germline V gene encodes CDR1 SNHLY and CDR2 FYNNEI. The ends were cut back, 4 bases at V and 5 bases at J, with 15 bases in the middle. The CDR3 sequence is CASSVRTRAHEQYF. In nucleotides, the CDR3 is TGTGCCAGCAGTGTAAGGACCAGGGCCCACGAGCAGTACTTC. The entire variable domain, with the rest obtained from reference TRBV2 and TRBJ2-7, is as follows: EPEVTQTPSHQVTQMGQEVILRCVPISNHLYFYWYRQILGQKVEFLVSFYNNEISEKSEIFDDQFSVERPDGSNFTLKIRSTKLEDSAMYFCASSVRTRAHEQYFGPGTRLTVT.

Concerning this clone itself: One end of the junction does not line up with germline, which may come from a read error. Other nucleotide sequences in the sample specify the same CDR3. The CDR3 spells CASSQDRRRIVTGELFF. The CDR3 DNA is TGTGCCAGCAGTCAAGATCGCCGCAGGATAGTAACCGGGGAGCTGTTTTTT. This sequence joins TRBV4-2 and TRBJ2-2; D gene unclear. This CDR3 region has 17 residues. The germline CDR1 and CDR2 sequences are LGHNA and YNFKEQ.

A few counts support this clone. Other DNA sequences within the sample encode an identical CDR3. The chain's CDR3 is CASSLGGGNTEAFF. The CDR3 coding sequence is TGTGCCAGCAGTTTAGGGGGCGGAAACACTGAAGCTTTCTTT. V is TRBV28 and J is TRBJ1-1; a possible D gene is TRBD1 (6 bases). The germline V gene encodes CDR1 MDHEN and CDR2 SYDVKM. Trimming left V 2 bases short and J 2 bases short, with 9 bases between. This CDR3 has 14 residues.

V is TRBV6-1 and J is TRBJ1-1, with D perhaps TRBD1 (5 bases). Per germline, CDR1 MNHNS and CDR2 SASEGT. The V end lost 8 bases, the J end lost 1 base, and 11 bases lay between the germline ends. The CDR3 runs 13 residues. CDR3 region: CASLLQGNTEAFF. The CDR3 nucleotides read TGTGCCAGCCTTCTTCAGGGGAACACTGAAGCTTTCTTT.

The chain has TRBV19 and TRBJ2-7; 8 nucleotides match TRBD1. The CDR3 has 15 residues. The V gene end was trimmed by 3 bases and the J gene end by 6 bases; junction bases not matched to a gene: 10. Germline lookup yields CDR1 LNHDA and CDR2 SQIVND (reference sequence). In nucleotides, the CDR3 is TGTGCCAGTAGTATCGGGACAGGCCACGGGGTCGAGCAGTACTTC. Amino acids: CASSIGTGHGVEQYF.